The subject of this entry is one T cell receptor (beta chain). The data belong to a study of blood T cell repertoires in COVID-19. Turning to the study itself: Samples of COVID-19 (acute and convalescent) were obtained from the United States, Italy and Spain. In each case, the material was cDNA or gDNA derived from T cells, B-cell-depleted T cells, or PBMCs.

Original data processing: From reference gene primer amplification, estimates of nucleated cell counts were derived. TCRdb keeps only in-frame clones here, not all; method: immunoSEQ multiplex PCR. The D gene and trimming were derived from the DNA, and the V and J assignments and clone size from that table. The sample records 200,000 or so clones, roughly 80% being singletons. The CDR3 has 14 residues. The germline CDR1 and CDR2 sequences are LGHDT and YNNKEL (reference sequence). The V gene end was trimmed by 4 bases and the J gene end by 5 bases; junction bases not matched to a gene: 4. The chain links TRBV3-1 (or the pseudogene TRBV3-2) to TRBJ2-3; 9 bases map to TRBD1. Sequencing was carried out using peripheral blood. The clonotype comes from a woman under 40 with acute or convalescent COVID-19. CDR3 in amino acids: CASSRTGEGDTQYF. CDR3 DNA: TGTGCCAGCAGCCGGACAGGGGAGGGAGATACGCAGTATTTT.